This T cell receptor beta chain was recorded in a study of response to subunit inactivated influenza vaccine. Points from the study as a whole: Each seasonal flu vaccination may recruit only limited new T cells, authors suggested.

Trimming cost V 4 bases and J 2 bases, with 10 bases left between them. The CDR3 is 13 amino acids. The germline V gene encodes CDR1 SGHRS and CDR2 YFSETQ. Details on this clonotype: The target antigen is unknown.

Via MiXCR, TCRdb re-called the RT-PCR reads, giving one row per CDR3 protein. The table includes around 750,000 distinct CDR3 sequences, 21% detected once. Source: PBMCs from blood, taken roughly 5 days after vaccination. The TCR originated in a man aged 50 or older who received an inactivated influenza vaccine. This chain connects TRBV5-1 to TRBJ2-7; maybe TRBD1 (5 bases). The CDR3 DNA is TGCGCCAGCAGCCGACAGCTCACCTACGAGCAGTACTTC. It translates to CASSRQLTYEQYF.